The source of this T cell receptor (beta chain) is a study of regulatory dendritic cells for organ transplantation. Overall study results and limits: Naive CD4+ and CD8+ repertoires were highly diverse; memory CD8+ was most oligoclonal.

Sequencing used immunoSEQ multiplex PCR; TCRdb keeps in-frame clones, though not all of them. The table records fewer than 40,000 clones, approximately 91% of them present only once. Regarding this clone: Its antigen is not known.

Germline V gene lookup returns CDR1 MNHNS and CDR2 SASEGT. CDR3 size: 15 residues. V dropped 6 bases and J dropped 1; count of bases not matched to a gene: 5. FACS sorted CD4+ or CD8+ T cells into CD45RA+ naive and CD45RO+ memory. The TCR was taken from a human donor in good health. The sequenced material came from naive CD4+ T cells from blood. Noted subset: CD45RA+ naive T cells. J is TRBJ1-1 and V is TRBV6-1; 10 nucleotides align to TRBD1. The CDR3 DNA reads TGTGCCAGCAGCCGACAGGGGGCTAAGAACACTGAAGCTTTCTTT. Translated: CASSRQGAKNTEAFF.